Shown below are 28 T cell receptor beta chains from a single sample sequenced in a study of blood T cell repertoires in COVID-19. Produced via immunoSEQ multiplex PCR; TCRdb's table is partial and in-frame only. The sample lists 250,000 or so clones, around 90% occurring once. Sequenced sample: peripheral blood. The receptor set was obtained from a man younger than 45 with COVID-19, enrolled during active disease.

This clone has more than one count but fewer than ten. V gene TRBV4-1 combines with J gene TRBJ1-3; D is uncertain. Germline assignment: CDR1 MGHRA and CDR2 YSYEKL. V lost 0 bases to trimming and J lost 11 bases, with 11 bases between them. The CDR3 has 13 residues. As DNA, the CDR3 is TGCGCCAGCAGCCAAGATCGGAGGGATCCCATATATTTT. Protein product: CASSQDRRDPIYF.

DNA of the CDR3: TGCGCCAGCAGCTTGGATGGAGCCTACGAGCAGTACTTC. It encodes CASSLDGAYEQYF. The genes are TRBV5-1 and TRBJ2-7; no clear D gene. The V end lost 0 bases, the J end lost 2 bases, and 6 bases lay between the germline ends. Per germline, CDR1 SGHRS and CDR2 YFSETQ. The CDR3 is made up of 13 amino acids.

The chain uses TRBV7-2 and TRBJ1-6, with 7 bases matching TRBD1. The CDR3 loop spans 16 amino acids. V dropped 2 bases and J dropped 10; count of bases not matched to a gene: 11. Looked up from germline, CDR1 is SGHTA and CDR2 is FQGNSA. CDR3 DNA: TGTGCCAGCAGCTTAAGCGTTCCAGGGGGAACGTCACCCCTCCACTTT. Translating it yields CASSLSVPGGTSPLHF.

This chain joins TRBV18 and TRBJ2-5; D not resolved. This CDR3 contains 14 residues. The germline V and J ends were trimmed by 3 bases and 2 bases, with 10 bases remaining between them. The germline V gene has CDR1 KGHSH and CDR2 LQKENI. The CDR3 protein is CASSPRVAQETQYF. CDR3 bases: TGTGCCAGCTCACCCCGGGTGGCACAAGAGACCCAGTACTTC.

The V call is TRBV10-3, the J call TRBJ2-1, with 8 bases lining up with TRBD1. The CDR3 sequence is 15 residues long. V gave up 11 bases and J gave up 3 bases; unmatched junction bases: 12. CDR1 and CDR2 from the germline V gene are ENHRY and SYGVKD. The CDR3 region has the DNA TGTGCCTCCCGGCAGGGACAGGCAAACTACAATGAGCAGTTCTTC. This encodes CASRQGQANYNEQFF.

This clone was observed once. J is TRBJ1-2 and V is TRBV19, with TRBD1 matching over 12 bases. Trimming cost V 5 bases and J 0 bases; bases outside gene matches: 16. Germline CDR1 and CDR2: LNHDA and SQIVND (reference sequence). This CDR3 is 20 amino acids long. The CDR3 sequence: CASSYTGTGGLYATNYGYTF. CDR3 coding DNA: TGTGCCAGTAGTTACACCGGGACAGGGGGCCTTTACGCAACTAACTATGGCTACACCTTC.

The chain is built from TRBV7-9 and TRBJ1-5; TRBD1 matches 9 bases. The junction had 6 bases not matched to a gene; V was cut back by 5 bases and J by 4 bases. The CDR3 is 15 amino acids. Per germline, CDR1 SEHNR and CDR2 FQNEAQ (reference sequence). CDR3 region: CASSRTGETNQPQHF. CDR3 bases: TGTGCCAGCAGCAGGACAGGGGAGACAAATCAGCCCCAGCATTTT. The full variable domain, with the rest looked up from reference TRBV7-9 and TRBJ1-5, is DTGVSQNPRHKITKRGQNVTFRCDPISEHNRLYWYRQTLGQGPEFLTYFQNEAQLEKSRLLSDRFSAERPKGSFSTLEIQRTEQGDSAMYLCASSRTGETNQPQHFGDGTRLSIL.

The genes are TRBV6-5 and TRBJ1-6; D remains ambiguous. The CDR3 length is 16 residues. Germline loops: CDR1 MNHEY, CDR2 SVGAGI. V was cut by 4 bases and J by 7 bases, with 17 bases left in between. The CDR3 DNA reads as TGTGCCAGCAGTTCCACGACTCAGAGGTGGAATTCACCCCTCCACTTT. Its protein is CASSSTTQRWNSPLHF.

The V call is TRBV19, the J call TRBJ1-2; 8 bases align to TRBD1. The V gene's germline CDR1 is LNHDA and CDR2 SQIVND (reference sequence). V trimming: 6 bases; J trimming: 5 bases; junction bases outside the gene matches: 5. The length of the CDR3 is 13 residues. The CDR3 nucleotides read TGTGCCAGTAGCCAGGGGGCTTGGTATGGCTACACCTTC. Translation: CASSQGAWYGYTF.

The rearrangement uses TRBV5-1 and TRBJ2-2; 9 bases match TRBD1. Per germline, CDR1 SGHRS and CDR2 YFSETQ. The trim removed 3 bases at V and 6 bases at J, leaving 12 bases unmatched. The CDR3 is 17 residues long. CDR3 protein: CASSSPGTGSGAGELFF. The CDR3, as DNA: TGCGCCAGCAGCTCCCCCGGGACAGGGAGTGGGGCCGGGGAGCTGTTTTTT.

This chain links TRBV18 with TRBJ1-4; 7 positions agree with TRBD1. The germline V gene has CDR1 KGHSH and CDR2 LQKENI. V trimming: 3 bases; J trimming: 8 bases; junction bases outside the gene matches: 3. The CDR3 runs 13 residues. The CDR3 coding sequence is TGTGCCAGCTCACCGGACAGGAAGGAAAAACTGTTTTTT. Encoded protein: CASSPDRKEKLFF. Together with reference TRBV18 and TRBJ1-4, the CDR3 gives the full variable domain: NAGVMQNPRHLVRRRGQEARLRCSPMKGHSHVYWYRQLPEEGLKFMVYLQKENIIDESGMPKERFSAEFPKEGPSILRIQQVVRGDSAAYFCASSPDRKEKLFFGSGTQLSVL.

This chain uses TRBV11-2 with TRBJ2-3; D remains unclear. The CDR3 extends over 17 amino acids. Deletions cut 1 base from V and 6 bases from J, with 20 bases between. Germline V gene data show CDR1 as SGHAT and CDR2 as FQNNGV. The CDR3 here is CASSLVVKNPRRDTQYF. In DNA, the CDR3 is TGTGCCAGCAGCTTAGTAGTGAAGAACCCCCGCCGGGATACGCAGTATTTT.

The J gene is TRBJ1-4, the V gene TRBV29-1; a weak D match, TRBD1 (6 bases). V lost 5 bases and J 3 bases, leaving 10 bases between the germline ends. The CDR3 consists of 13 residues. Germline values: CDR1 SQVTM, CDR2 ANQGSEA. DNA of the CDR3: TGCAGCGTTAGACAGGCCCCTAATGAAAAACTGTTTTTT. This sequence encodes CSVRQAPNEKLFF.

The gene calls are TRBV12-3 or TRBV12-4 and TRBJ2-7; 9 bases agree with TRBD1. The CDR3 is made up of 13 amino acids. V shed 8 bases and J 5 bases; nucleotides not matched to a gene: 7. In nucleotides, the CDR3 is TGTGCCAGCGGCCGGGACAGGGTCCACGAGCAGTACTTC. Encoded protein: CASGRDRVHEQYF.

V usage is TRBV7-6 and J usage is TRBJ1-5; a possible D gene is TRBD1 (5 bases). Per germline, CDR1 SGHVS and CDR2 FNYEAQ. With 5 bases removed from V and 4 bases from J, the gap between germline ends came to 15 bases. This CDR3 is built from 15 residues. The DNA of the CDR3 is TGTGCCAGCAGCGCGAGGCAGGGAAGAAATCAGCCCCAGCATTTT. It yields the protein CASSARQGRNQPQHF.

The J gene is TRBJ2-7, the V gene TRBV30, with no clear D. Germline V lookup: CDR1 GTSNPN, CDR2 SVGIG (reference sequence). The CDR3 contains 14 residues. Trimming took 1 base from V and 2 from J, leaving 12 bases between them. The CDR3 DNA is TGTGCCTGGAGTGCGGCAGGCCCGGCCTACGAGCAGTACTTC. Its protein is CAWSAAGPAYEQYF. The variable domain in full, with the rest retrieved from reference TRBV30 and TRBJ2-7, is SQTIHQWPATLVQPVGSPLSLECTVEGTSNPNLYWYRQAAGRGLQLLFYSVGIGQISSEVPQNLSASRPQDRQFILSSKKLLLSDSGFYLCAWSAAGPAYEQYFGPGTRLTVT.

The chain uses TRBV5-1 and TRBJ2-7; the D gene is possibly TRBD1 (5 bases). Trimming removed 4 bases from V and 1 base from J, with 12 bases in between. The CDR3 runs 14 residues. Germline CDR1 is SGHRS and CDR2 is YFSETQ. CDR3 protein: CASSPRQPSYEQYF. CDR3 bases: TGCGCCAGCAGCCCCCGACAGCCGTCCTACGAGCAGTACTTC.

The chain links TRBV7-3 to TRBJ2-5, with TRBD2 identical over 7 bases. Trimming at V came to 4 bases and at J to 4 bases, leaving 6 bases not matched to a gene. This CDR3 contains 14 residues. Per the germline V gene, CDR1 is SGHTA and CDR2 is FQGTGA. CDR3 region: CASSSTGGGETQYF. The CDR3 DNA follows: TGTGCCAGCAGCTCGACGGGAGGAGGAGAGACCCAGTACTTC.

The V call is TRBV3-1 (or the pseudogene TRBV3-2), the J call TRBJ1-4, with 9 bases aligning to TRBD1. The CDR3 is 15 amino acids. The trim removed 3 bases at V and 8 bases at J, leaving 7 bases unmatched. The germline gives CDR1 LGHDT, CDR2 YNNKEL (reference sequence). The CDR3 nucleotides are TGTGCCAGCAGCCAGAGGGGGACAGGGCCCGAAAAACTGTTTTTT. This encodes CASSQRGTGPEKLFF.

V and J are TRBV4-1 and TRBJ1-6; no clear D. Trimming shortened V by 1 base and J by 9 bases, and 13 bases separated the two germline ends. The CDR3 has 15 amino acids. Germline V lookup: CDR1 MGHRA, CDR2 YSYEKL. The CDR3 bases are TGCGCCAGCAGCCAAGGGTCGGGGTACGGTTCACCCCTCCACTTT. It translates to CASSQGSGYGSPLHF.

The chain carries TRBV13 and TRBJ1-4; D gene ambiguous. Trimming took off 0 bases at V and 5 bases at J, with 7 bases between the two ends. Germline CDR1 reads PRHDT; CDR2 reads FYEKMQ (reference sequence). The CDR3 sequence is 14 residues long. The CDR3 DNA reads as TGTGCCAGCAGCTTAGGGGGCTTCAATGAAAAACTGTTTTTT. Encoded protein: CASSLGGFNEKLFF.

This chain links TRBV11-2 with TRBJ1-3, with D maybe TRBD1 (5 bases). Germline CDR1 SGHAT, CDR2 FQNNGV. CDR3 size: 17 residues. V lost 5 bases and J lost 3, with 20 bases in between. The CDR3, as DNA: TGTGCCAGCAGCACGCAAGACAGCAGCGTCTTTGGAAACACCATATATTTT. It encodes CASSTQDSSVFGNTIYF.

This clone has a handful of counts. The CDR3, as DNA: TGTGCCAGTAGTAAAGACAGCTACGAGCAGTACTTC. Amino acids: CASSKDSYEQYF. V usage is TRBV19 and J usage is TRBJ2-7; D is possibly TRBD1 (5 bases). Deletions cut 4 bases from V and 3 bases from J, with 7 bases between. The CDR3 covers 12 residues. The germline V gene has CDR1 LNHDA and CDR2 SQIVND (reference sequence).

DNA of the CDR3: TGTGCCAGCAGCCAACAGTCCTATGGCTACACCTTC. It encodes CASSQQSYGYTF. The V call is TRBV3-1 (or the pseudogene TRBV3-2), the J call TRBJ1-2, with D unresolved. Between the trimmed V and J ends, which lost 2 bases and 4 bases, there was a span of 5 bases. The CDR3 loop spans 12 amino acids. CDR1 and CDR2 from the germline V gene are LGHDT and YNNKEL (reference sequence).

V is TRBV19 and J is TRBJ1-2; 7 bases align to TRBD1. This CDR3 spans 13 amino acids. Germline V gene lookup returns CDR1 LNHDA and CDR2 SQIVND (reference sequence). Losses at the gene ends were 6 bases for V and 5 bases for J; bases not matched to a gene: 6. CDR3 sequence reads: CASREGAGYGYTF. The CDR3 coding sequence is TGTGCCAGTAGAGAGGGGGCAGGGTATGGCTACACCTTC.

The V gene is TRBV19, the J gene TRBJ1-5; no clear D. This CDR3 has 14 residues. V dropped 6 bases and J dropped 0 bases, with 9 bases sitting between them. Germline V gene lookup returns CDR1 LNHDA and CDR2 SQIVND (reference sequence). The CDR3 loop is CASSTHYSNQPQHF. CDR3 nucleotide sequence: TGTGCCAGTAGCACACACTATAGCAATCAGCCCCAGCATTTT.

The rearrangement uses TRBV5-3 and TRBJ1-5; no reliable D call. TRBV5-3 is given ORF status, its function remaining uncertain. The V gene lost 0 bases and the J gene lost 11 bases, with 12 bases spanning the gap. The CDR3 spans 13 residues. The CDR3 loop is CARSLVFLESQHF. DNA for the CDR3: TGTGCCAGAAGCTTGGTCTTTTTGGAGTCCCAGCATTTT.

This CDR3 is CASSLSQAYGYTF. CDR3 nucleotide sequence: TGTGCCAGCAGCTTATCACAGGCCTATGGCTACACCTTC. The rearrangement uses TRBV7-9 and TRBJ1-2; weak D call: TRBD1 (5 bases). Germline V CDR1 and CDR2: SEHNR, FQNEAQ (reference sequence). Trimming removed 2 bases at V and 4 bases at J, with 8 bases between. The CDR3 is made up of 13 amino acids. Supplemented by reference TRBV7-9 and TRBJ1-2, the full variable domain reads DTGVSQNPRHKITKRGQNVTFRCDPISEHNRLYWYRQTLGQGPEFLTYFQNEAQLEKSRLLSDRFSAERPKGSFSTLEIQRTEQGDSAMYLCASSLSQAYGYTFGSGTRLTVV.